This T cell receptor beta chain was retrieved from a study of T cell clonality in common variable immunodeficiency. Findings and caveats of the study: Fewer deletions and N-nucleotide insertions were reportedly seen in common variable immunodeficiency TCR beta sequences. CVID subjects showed higher TCRbeta clonality than healthy controls.

Data came from immunoSEQ multiplex PCR; TCRdb stores just in-frame clones and leaves some out. Listed for the sample are about 39,000 clones, none seen a single time. This clone was recorded many times. Antigen unknown. The CDR3 extends 3 residues past the end of the read, so its final part is completed from the germline J gene. CDR3 length: 16 amino acids. V was pared by 2 bases and J by 2 bases, with 8 bases of the junction left unmatched. Germline CDR1 GTSNPN, CDR2 SVGIG (reference sequence). Each donor provided roughly 4.5 to 8.5 ml of heparinized whole blood. The TCR comes from a person aged 18-70 years in good health. V usage is TRBV30 and J usage is TRBJ1-5; 8 nucleotides align to TRBD1. Sequenced: peripheral blood mononuclear cells. CDR3 in amino acids: CAWSSGQGSGNQPQHF. The DNA read from the CDR3 is TGTGCCTGGAGTTCCGGACAGGGCAGTGGCAATCAGCCC.